The source of this T cell receptor (beta chain) is a study of OX40 agonist ivuxolimab in advanced cancers. Study details: An anti-OX40 (CD134) antibody with agonistic activity, ivuxolimab, was administered to patients. Allowance was made for prior anti-PD-1, anti-PD-L1 or anti-CTLA-4 therapy, and 40% to 45% had some.

The CDR3 has 13 residues. Germline lookup yields CDR1 MDHEN and CDR2 SYDVKM. V was clipped by 7 bases and J by 3 bases, with 11 bases between them. Measured with immunoSEQ multiplex PCR; TCRdb has only the in-frame clones, and not every one. The table has about 38,000 clones, about three quarters seen once. This clone was picked up one time. This clonotype was obtained from an adult with an advanced solid tumor such as melanoma, head and neck, liver or kidney cancer. The chain joins TRBV28 to TRBJ2-3; D unclear. This sample comprised CD4+ or CD8+ T cells sorted from blood, obtained in a trial of the OX40 agonist ivuxolimab. CDR3: CASKERVTDTQYF. The CDR3 DNA is TGTGCCAGCAAAGAAAGGGTAACAGATACGCAGTATTTT.